These T cell receptor beta chains were read from a single sample in a study of T cell repertoires in cytomegalovirus infection. TCRdb reprocessed the reads with MiXCR, giving one entry per CDR3 protein. The sample contains around 450,000 distinct CDR3 sequences, over 9% of which appear only once. The sample was PBMCs. Receptors were obtained from a human donor in good health (CMV status not recorded). Some clones in this sample may be carry-over from other donors' samples. Each CDR3 is given with its conserved first and last residue. The D gene is left open where the match is weak. A row's size may be missing; if present it is once, few, many or a size class.

clone_size: many
j_call: TRBJ2-7
v_call: TRBV7-2
cdr3_length: 15
d_call: TRBD2
cdr3_nt: TGTGCCAGCAACTTTGGCGGGGGACGTTCCTACGAGCAGTACTTC
cdr3_aa: CASNFGGGRSYEQYF

clone_size: many
j_call: TRBJ1-1
v_call: TRBV6-6
cdr3_length: 16
d_call: NA
cdr3_nt: TGTGCCAGCAGTTACTTTCCCATGGGTAGAACCACTGAAGCTTTCTTT
cdr3_aa: CASSYFPMGRTTEAFF

clone_size: many
j_call: TRBJ2-7
v_call: TRBV7-9
cdr3_length: 17
d_call: TRBD1
cdr3_nt: TGTGCCAGCAGTACACCCGTGCTCCGGGACAGGGTGCTTGAGCAGTACTTC
cdr3_aa: CASSTPVLRDRVLEQYF

clone_size: many
j_call: TRBJ2-1
v_call: TRBV12-3/TRBV12-4
cdr3_length: 11
d_call: NA
cdr3_nt: TGTGCCAGCAGTCAGAGGAATGAGCAGTTCTTC
cdr3_aa: CASSQRNEQFF

clone_size: many
j_call: TRBJ2-7
v_call: TRBV28
cdr3_length: 14
d_call: NA
cdr3_nt: TGTGCCAGCAGCGACATCAGGGTCCCCTACGAGCAGTACTTC
cdr3_aa: CASSDIRVPYEQYF

clone_size: NA
j_call: TRBJ2-7
v_call: TRBV20-1
cdr3_length: 14
d_call: NA
cdr3_nt: TGCAGTGCTAGACCGTTCGGGGGTTCCTACGAGCAGTACTTC
cdr3_aa: CSARPFGGSYEQYF

clone_size: few
j_call: TRBJ1-1
v_call: TRBV12-3/TRBV12-4
cdr3_length: 14
d_call: TRBD1
cdr3_nt: TGTGCCAGCAGTTTTGGACAGGGTACAACTGAAGCTTTCTTT
cdr3_aa: CASSFGQGTTEAFF

clone_size: many
j_call: TRBJ1-1
v_call: TRBV12-3/TRBV12-4
cdr3_length: 14
d_call: TRBD1
cdr3_nt: TGTGCCAGCAGTTTAGCGCAGTGGAGGGGGCGGGCTTTCTTT
cdr3_aa: CASSLAQWRGRAFF

clone_size: NA
j_call: TRBJ1-1
v_call: TRBV5-4
cdr3_length: 14
d_call: NA
cdr3_nt: TGTGCCAGCAGCGACGCAGGGGATAGGGCTGAAGCTTTCTTT
cdr3_aa: CASSDAGDRAEAFF

clone_size: NA
j_call: TRBJ2-1
v_call: TRBV12-3/TRBV12-4
cdr3_length: 16
d_call: NA
cdr3_nt: TGTGCCAGCAGCAGGCAGAATACTCTAGTTTCACGTGAGCAGTTCTTC
cdr3_aa: CASSRQNTLVSREQFF

clone_size: many
j_call: TRBJ2-3
v_call: TRBV20-1
cdr3_length: 14
d_call: TRBD2
cdr3_nt: TGCAGTGCTACTAGGGAGGGATTCACAGATACGCAGTATTTT
cdr3_aa: CSATREGFTDTQYF

clone_size: many
j_call: TRBJ2-7
v_call: TRBV12-3/TRBV12-4
cdr3_length: 16
d_call: TRBD1
cdr3_nt: TGTGCCAGCACTCTTCGCCCGGGACAGGGGATCGACGAGCAGTACTTC
cdr3_aa: CASTLRPGQGIDEQYF

clone_size: NA
j_call: TRBJ2-5
v_call: TRBV7-2
cdr3_length: 14
d_call: NA
cdr3_nt: TGTGCCAGCAGCCCTTCACAGGGCCGAGAGACCCAGTACTTC
cdr3_aa: CASSPSQGRETQYF

clone_size: NA
j_call: TRBJ2-7
v_call: TRBV2
cdr3_length: 14
d_call: TRBD1
cdr3_nt: TGTGCCAGCCGACCGGGACAGGGGGCCAACGAGCAGTACTTC
cdr3_aa: CASRPGQGANEQYF

clone_size: many
j_call: TRBJ2-7
v_call: TRBV28
cdr3_length: 12
d_call: NA
cdr3_nt: TGTGCCAGCACACAATCGGCCGACGAGCAGTACTTC
cdr3_aa: CASTQSADEQYF

clone_size: many
j_call: TRBJ1-1
v_call: TRBV5-1
cdr3_length: 16
d_call: NA
cdr3_nt: TGCGCCAGCAGCTCTGGGACACCCTCCATGAACACTGAAGCTTTCTTT
cdr3_aa: CASSSGTPSMNTEAFF

clone_size: NA
j_call: TRBJ1-1
v_call: TRBV14
cdr3_length: 15
d_call: TRBD1
cdr3_nt: TGTGCCAGCAGCCTTGTTACAGGGGCAGGCACTGAAGCTTTCTTT
cdr3_aa: CASSLVTGAGTEAFF

clone_size: NA
j_call: TRBJ2-1
v_call: TRBV2
cdr3_length: 16
d_call: NA
cdr3_nt: TGTGCCAGCAGTGAGTTAGGGGACCTACAGTCCAATGAGCAGTTCTTC
cdr3_aa: CASSELGDLQSNEQFF

clone_size: many
j_call: TRBJ2-1
v_call: TRBV28
cdr3_length: 14
d_call: TRBD2
cdr3_nt: TGTGCCAGCTGCCCAGCGGGAGCGCCGGGTGAGCAGTTCTTC
cdr3_aa: CASCPAGAPGEQFF

clone_size: many
j_call: TRBJ1-5
v_call: TRBV20-1
cdr3_length: 14
d_call: NA
cdr3_nt: TGCAGTGCTCCTTCAATCGCCGCTAATCAGCCCCAGCATTTT
cdr3_aa: CSAPSIAANQPQHF

clone_size: NA
j_call: TRBJ1-6
v_call: TRBV19
cdr3_length: 14
d_call: TRBD1
cdr3_nt: TGTGCCAGTAGTAAAGGCAGGGGGAATTCACCCCTCCACTTT
cdr3_aa: CASSKGRGNSPLHF

clone_size: once
j_call: TRBJ2-1
v_call: TRBV24-1
cdr3_length: 15
d_call: NA
cdr3_nt: TGTGCCACCAGTGACCGGACAGTACCGAACAATGAGCAGTTCTTC
cdr3_aa: CATSDRTVPNNEQFF

clone_size: many
j_call: TRBJ1-1
v_call: TRBV6-1
cdr3_length: 15
d_call: TRBD1
cdr3_nt: TGTGCCAGCAGAGGGACAGGGTATGGTAGCACTGAAGCTTTCTTT
cdr3_aa: CASRGTGYGSTEAFF

clone_size: many
j_call: TRBJ1-1
v_call: TRBV7-9
cdr3_length: 17
d_call: NA
cdr3_nt: TGTGCCAGCAGCGTAGGGGGGGTGGGCGTCGGGAACACTGAAGCTTTCTTT
cdr3_aa: CASSVGGVGVGNTEAFF

clone_size: many
j_call: TRBJ1-2
v_call: TRBV7-9
cdr3_length: 14
d_call: NA
cdr3_nt: TGTGCCAGCAGCTCCTCAACCCAGGGGAATGGCTACACCTTC
cdr3_aa: CASSSSTQGNGYTF

clone_size: NA
j_call: TRBJ1-1
v_call: TRBV6-6
cdr3_length: 15
d_call: TRBD1
cdr3_nt: TGTGCCAGCAGTCCCGACAGGGCGTCTAACACTGAAGCTTTCTTT
cdr3_aa: CASSPDRASNTEAFF

clone_size: many
j_call: TRBJ1-1
v_call: TRBV7-2
cdr3_length: 13
d_call: NA
cdr3_nt: TGTGCCAGCAGCCCTCCCGTGTGGACTGAAGCTTTCTTT
cdr3_aa: CASSPPVWTEAFF

clone_size: many
j_call: TRBJ1-2
v_call: TRBV12-3/TRBV12-4
cdr3_length: 15
d_call: TRBD1
cdr3_nt: TGTGCCAGCAGTCCGAAAACAGGGGCAGTCTATGGCTACACCTTC
cdr3_aa: CASSPKTGAVYGYTF

clone_size: many
j_call: TRBJ1-5
v_call: TRBV7-2
cdr3_length: 14
d_call: NA
cdr3_nt: TGTGCCAGCAGCTTAGAATCTCAGGGTCTTCCCCAGCATTTT
cdr3_aa: CASSLESQGLPQHF

clone_size: many
j_call: TRBJ2-4
v_call: TRBV6-2/TRBV6-3
cdr3_length: 12
d_call: NA
cdr3_nt: TGTGCCAGCAGTTATACGGGGGACATTCAGTACTTC
cdr3_aa: CASSYTGDIQYF

clone_size: many
j_call: TRBJ2-2
v_call: TRBV19
cdr3_length: 15
d_call: NA
cdr3_nt: TGTGCCAGTAGTATAGCCGCTAGTGGATCTGGGGAGCTGTTTTTT
cdr3_aa: CASSIAASGSGELFF

clone_size: many
j_call: TRBJ1-6
v_call: TRBV7-6
cdr3_length: 15
d_call: NA
cdr3_nt: TGTGCCAGCAGCTTAGTTGATAGCTCGAATTCACCCCTCCACTTT
cdr3_aa: CASSLVDSSNSPLHF

clone_size: many
j_call: TRBJ2-2
v_call: TRBV11-2
cdr3_length: 15
d_call: TRBD1
cdr3_nt: TGTGCCAGCAGTTGGAGGACAGGGGGCACCGGGGAGCTGTTTTTT
cdr3_aa: CASSWRTGGTGELFF

clone_size: few
j_call: TRBJ2-1
v_call: TRBV24-1
cdr3_length: 14
d_call: TRBD2
cdr3_nt: TGTGCCACCAGTGAGGGTACTAGCGGCAATGAGCAGTTCTTC
cdr3_aa: CATSEGTSGNEQFF

clone_size: NA
j_call: TRBJ2-7
v_call: TRBV29-1
cdr3_length: 13
d_call: TRBD1
cdr3_nt: TGCAGCGTTGGACAGGGAAGAATCTACGAGCAGTACTTC
cdr3_aa: CSVGQGRIYEQYF

clone_size: many
j_call: TRBJ1-1
v_call: TRBV29-1
cdr3_length: 13
d_call: TRBD1
cdr3_nt: TGCAGCGTACTACAGGGGAAGGGCACTGAAGCTTTCTTT
cdr3_aa: CSVLQGKGTEAFF

clone_size: many
j_call: TRBJ2-1
v_call: TRBV10-3
cdr3_length: 14
d_call: NA
cdr3_nt: TGTGCCATCAGTGAGTCGGTTGGATTCGACGAGCAGTTCTTC
cdr3_aa: CAISESVGFDEQFF

clone_size: NA
j_call: TRBJ2-1
v_call: TRBV20-1
cdr3_length: 13
d_call: NA
cdr3_nt: TGCAGAGCAGTCGGGAACTCCTACAATGAGCGGTTCTTC
cdr3_aa: CRAVGNSYNERFF

clone_size: few
j_call: TRBJ2-5
v_call: TRBV20-1
cdr3_length: 12
d_call: TRBD2
cdr3_nt: TGCAGTGCTCCCGGGAGGGACGAGACCCAGTACTTC
cdr3_aa: CSAPGRDETQYF

clone_size: many
j_call: TRBJ2-7
v_call: TRBV11-1
cdr3_length: 16
d_call: TRBD1
cdr3_nt: TGTGCCAGCAGCTTTCCTAAGGGGACAGGGAACTACGAGCAGTACTTC
cdr3_aa: CASSFPKGTGNYEQYF

clone_size: once
j_call: TRBJ2-3
v_call: TRBV5-8
cdr3_length: 14
d_call: NA
cdr3_nt: TGTGCCAGCAGCGCGATGCGGAGCACAGATACGCAGTATTTT
cdr3_aa: CASSAMRSTDTQYF

clone_size: many
j_call: TRBJ2-1
v_call: TRBV19
cdr3_length: 17
d_call: NA
cdr3_nt: TGTGCCAGTAGTATTACCCCAGAGGGGGGCTCCTACAATGAGCAGTTCTTC
cdr3_aa: CASSITPEGGSYNEQFF

clone_size: many
j_call: TRBJ2-2
v_call: TRBV28
cdr3_length: 14
d_call: NA
cdr3_nt: TGTGCCAGCAGTGCGAGACCTAACACCGGGGAGCTGTTTTTT
cdr3_aa: CASSARPNTGELFF

clone_size: many
j_call: TRBJ1-2
v_call: TRBV7-2
cdr3_length: 13
d_call: NA
cdr3_nt: TGTGCCAGCAGCTTAGGGCAGTACTATGGCTACACCTTC
cdr3_aa: CASSLGQYYGYTF

clone_size: many
j_call: TRBJ2-4
v_call: TRBV6-5
cdr3_length: 15
d_call: TRBD2
cdr3_nt: TGTGCCACCCTCCTAGCGGTCGGGGCCAAAAACATTCAGTACTTC
cdr3_aa: CATLLAVGAKNIQYF

clone_size: many
j_call: TRBJ2-7
v_call: TRBV12-3/TRBV12-4
cdr3_length: 14
d_call: NA
cdr3_nt: TGTGCCAGCAGTCGACTCGGGGGGCCCTACGAGCAGTACTTC
cdr3_aa: CASSRLGGPYEQYF

clone_size: few
j_call: TRBJ2-1
v_call: TRBV18
cdr3_length: 14
d_call: TRBD2
cdr3_nt: TGTGCCAGCTCACCACTAGCGGGAGAATATGAGCAGTTCTTC
cdr3_aa: CASSPLAGEYEQFF

clone_size: many
j_call: TRBJ2-1
v_call: TRBV14
cdr3_length: 16
d_call: NA
cdr3_nt: TGTGCCAGCAGCCAAGGGGATGGGAGCTCCTACAATGAGCAGTTCTTC
cdr3_aa: CASSQGDGSSYNEQFF

clone_size: many
j_call: TRBJ2-5
v_call: TRBV24-1
cdr3_length: 13
d_call: NA
cdr3_nt: TGTGCCACCAGTGACTTGTACCAAGAGACCCAGTACTTC
cdr3_aa: CATSDLYQETQYF

clone_size: NA
j_call: TRBJ1-2
v_call: TRBV6-1
cdr3_length: 15
d_call: NA
cdr3_nt: TGTGCCAGCAGTGAACATTCTGGGGGTAACTATGGCTACACCTTC
cdr3_aa: CASSEHSGGNYGYTF

clone_size: many
j_call: TRBJ1-2
v_call: TRBV29-1
cdr3_length: 12
d_call: NA
cdr3_nt: TGCAGCGTTGTAAGAGGTATAGATGGCTACACCTTC
cdr3_aa: CSVVRGIDGYTF

clone_size: NA
j_call: TRBJ2-1
v_call: TRBV29-1
cdr3_length: 10
d_call: NA
cdr3_nt: TGCAGCGTTGTGGGGAGCACGGCGTTCTTC
cdr3_aa: CSVVGSTAFF

clone_size: NA
j_call: TRBJ2-7
v_call: TRBV28
cdr3_length: 13
d_call: TRBD1
cdr3_nt: TGTGCCAGCAGATCCCCCCAGGGGGCCAGGCAGTACTTC
cdr3_aa: CASRSPQGARQYF

clone_size: many
j_call: TRBJ2-1
v_call: TRBV27
cdr3_length: 14
d_call: TRBD2
cdr3_nt: TGTGCCAGCAGTTTAAGGAGCGGGGAGAATGAGCAGTTCTTC
cdr3_aa: CASSLRSGENEQFF

clone_size: few
j_call: TRBJ2-5
v_call: TRBV5-1
cdr3_length: 17
d_call: NA
cdr3_nt: TGCGCCAGCAGCTTCAGACAGGGAACTAGCGTCCAAGAGACCCAGTACTTC
cdr3_aa: CASSFRQGTSVQETQYF